This T cell receptor beta chain was documented in a study of blood T cell repertoires in COVID-19. At the level of the study: Nucleic acid was either cDNA or gDNA, and it came from T cells, B-cell-depleted T cells, or PBMCs.

As handled by the study authors: The authors estimated nucleated cell counts from reference gene primer amplification. The method was immunoSEQ multiplex PCR; TCRdb's version includes in-frame clones alone and lacks a portion of them. V, J and clone size are those of that table, while D and trimming were read from the DNA. The sample gives about 230,000 clones, about 83% of which show up once; around 6.8% is in the top ten. The sequence was collected from a woman in her fifties or sixties with acute or convalescent COVID-19. The sequencing sample was made of peripheral blood.

The CDR3 coding sequence is TGTGCCAGCAGCGGGGACAGGGTAAATGAGCAGTTCTTC. Amino acids: CASSGDRVNEQFF. The V and J genes are TRBV12-3 or TRBV12-4 and TRBJ2-1, with 9 bases aligning to TRBD1. The V gene end was trimmed by 6 bases and the J gene end by 7 bases; junction bases not matched to a gene: 4. The CDR3 covers 13 residues.